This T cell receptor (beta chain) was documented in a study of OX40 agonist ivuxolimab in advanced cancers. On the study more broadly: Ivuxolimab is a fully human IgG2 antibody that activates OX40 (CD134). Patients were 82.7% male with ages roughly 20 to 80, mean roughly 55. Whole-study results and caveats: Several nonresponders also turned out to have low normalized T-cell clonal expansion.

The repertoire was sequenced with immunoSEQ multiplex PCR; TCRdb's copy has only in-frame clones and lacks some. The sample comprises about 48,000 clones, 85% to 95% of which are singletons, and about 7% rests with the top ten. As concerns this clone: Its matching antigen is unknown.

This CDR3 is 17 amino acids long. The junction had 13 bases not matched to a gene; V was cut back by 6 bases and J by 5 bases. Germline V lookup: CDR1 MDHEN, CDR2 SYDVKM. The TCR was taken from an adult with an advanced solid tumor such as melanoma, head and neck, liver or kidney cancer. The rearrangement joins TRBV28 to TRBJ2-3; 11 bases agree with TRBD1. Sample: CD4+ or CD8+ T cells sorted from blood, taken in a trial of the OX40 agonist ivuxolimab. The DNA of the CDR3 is TGTGCCAGCAGCTTCAAGGACAGGGGGCTACATGGAGATACGCAGTATTTT. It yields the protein CASSFKDRGLHGDTQYF. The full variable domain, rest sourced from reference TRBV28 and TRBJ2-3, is DVKVTQSSRYLVKRTGEKVFLECVQDMDHENMFWYRQDPGLGLRLIYFSYDVKMKEKGDIPEGYSVSREKKERFSLILESASTNQTSMYLCASSFKDRGLHGDTQYFGPGTRLTVL.